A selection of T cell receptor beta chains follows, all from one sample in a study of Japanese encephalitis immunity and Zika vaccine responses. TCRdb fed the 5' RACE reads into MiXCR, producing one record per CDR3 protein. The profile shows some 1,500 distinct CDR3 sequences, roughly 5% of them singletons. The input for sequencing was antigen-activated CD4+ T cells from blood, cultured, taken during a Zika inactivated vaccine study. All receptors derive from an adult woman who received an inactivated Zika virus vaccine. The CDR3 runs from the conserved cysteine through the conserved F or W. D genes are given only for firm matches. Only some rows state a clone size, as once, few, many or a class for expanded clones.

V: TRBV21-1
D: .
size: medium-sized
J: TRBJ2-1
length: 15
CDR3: CASIGRLEGHNEQFF
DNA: TGTGCCAGCATCGGCAGGCTAGAGGGGCACAATGAGCAGTTCTTC

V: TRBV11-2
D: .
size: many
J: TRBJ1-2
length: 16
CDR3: CASSSPRGGSNYGYTF
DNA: TGTGCCAGCAGCTCCCCTAGGGGGGGTTCGAACTATGGCTACACCTTC

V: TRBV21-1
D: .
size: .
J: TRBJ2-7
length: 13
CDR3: CASINRPTYEQYF
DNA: TGTGCCAGCATAAATCGACCGACCTACGAGCAGTACTTC

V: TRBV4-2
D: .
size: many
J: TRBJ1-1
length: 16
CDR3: CASRVDRGTGDTEAFF
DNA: TGTGCCAGCAGGGTGGATCGGGGGACCGGGGACACTGAAGCTTTCTTT

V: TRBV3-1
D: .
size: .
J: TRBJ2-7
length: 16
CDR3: CASSQEGLLRGYEQYF
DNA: TGTGCCAGCAGCCAAGAGGGGCTCCTACGAGGCTACGAGCAGTACTTC

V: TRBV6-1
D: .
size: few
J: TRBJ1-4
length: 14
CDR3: CASRGGGTGEKLFF
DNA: TGTGCCAGCAGGGGGGGGGGCACGGGAGAAAAACTGTTTTTT

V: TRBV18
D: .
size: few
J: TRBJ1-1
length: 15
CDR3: CASSPLQVRDTEAFF
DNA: TGTGCCAGCTCACCACTACAGGTGCGGGACACTGAAGCTTTCTTT

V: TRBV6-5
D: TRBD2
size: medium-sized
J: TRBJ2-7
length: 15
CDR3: CASSYGGGGPHEQYF
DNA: TGTGCCAGCAGTTACGGGGGCGGGGGGCCCCACGAGCAGTACTTC

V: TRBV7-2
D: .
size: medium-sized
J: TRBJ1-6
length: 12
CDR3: CASSSVNSPLHF
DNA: TGTGCCAGCAGCTCCGTTAATTCACCCCTCCACTTT

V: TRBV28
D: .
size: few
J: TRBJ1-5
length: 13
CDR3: CASSPLGSQPQHF
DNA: TGTGCCAGCAGTCCCCTTGGGAGTCAGCCCCAGCATTTT

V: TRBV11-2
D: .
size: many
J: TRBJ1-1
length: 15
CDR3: CASSFNRAPNTEAFF
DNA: TGTGCCAGCAGCTTTAACAGGGCTCCGAACACTGAAGCTTTCTTT

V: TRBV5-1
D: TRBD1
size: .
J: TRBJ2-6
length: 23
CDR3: CASSLVPQTGGRGLGAGANVLTF
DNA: TGCGCCAGCAGCTTGGTGCCCCAGACAGGGGGTCGGGGTTTGGGTGCTGGGGCCAACGTCCTGACTTTC

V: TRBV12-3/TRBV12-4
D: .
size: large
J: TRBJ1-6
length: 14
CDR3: CASTPGRYNSPLHF
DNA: TGTGCCAGCACCCCGGGGAGGTATAATTCACCCCTCCACTTT

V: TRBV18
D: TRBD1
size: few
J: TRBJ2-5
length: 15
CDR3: CASSLTTGIQETQYF
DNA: TGTGCCAGCTCACTGACGACAGGGATACAAGAGACCCAGTACTTC

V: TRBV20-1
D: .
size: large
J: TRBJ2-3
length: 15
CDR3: CSARDSGESTDTQYF
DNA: TGCAGTGCTAGAGATAGTGGGGAGTCCACAGATACGCAGTATTTT

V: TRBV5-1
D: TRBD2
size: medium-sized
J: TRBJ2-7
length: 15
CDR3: CASSLAASGGYEQYF
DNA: TGCGCCAGCAGCTTGGCGGCTAGCGGGGGCTACGAGCAGTACTTC

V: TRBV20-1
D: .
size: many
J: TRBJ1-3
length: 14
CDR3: CSARTGDSGNTIYF
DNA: TGCAGTGCTAGAACGGGGGACTCTGGAAACACCATATATTTT

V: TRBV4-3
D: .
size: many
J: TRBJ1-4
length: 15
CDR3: CASSQATGLLEKLFF
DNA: TGCGCCAGCAGCCAAGCTACAGGGTTGTTAGAAAAACTGTTTTTT

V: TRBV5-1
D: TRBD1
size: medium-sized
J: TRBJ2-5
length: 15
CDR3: CASSLVGQLEETQYF
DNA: TGCGCCAGCAGCTTGGTGGGACAGCTAGAAGAGACCCAGTACTTC

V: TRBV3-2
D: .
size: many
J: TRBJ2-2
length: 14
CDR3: CASSQEWGSGELFF
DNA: TGTGCCAGCAGCCAAGAATGGGGATCCGGGGAGCTGTTTTTT

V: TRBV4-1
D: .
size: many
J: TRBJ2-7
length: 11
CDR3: CASSQTGEQYF
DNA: TGCGCCAGCAGCCAAACAGGCGAGCAGTACTTC

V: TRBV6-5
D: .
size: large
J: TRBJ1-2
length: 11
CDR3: CASSEGYGYTF
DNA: TGTGCCAGCAGTGAGGGGTATGGCTACACCTTC

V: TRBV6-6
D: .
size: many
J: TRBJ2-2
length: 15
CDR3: CASNPTGLNTGELFF
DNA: TGTGCCAGCAATCCTACGGGGCTGAACACCGGGGAGCTGTTTTTT

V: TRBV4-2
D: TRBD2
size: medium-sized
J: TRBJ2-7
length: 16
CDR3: CASSQDVASGAYEQYF
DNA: TGTGCCAGCAGCCAAGATGTAGCTAGCGGGGCCTACGAGCAGTACTTC

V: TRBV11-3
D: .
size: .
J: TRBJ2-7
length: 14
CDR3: CASSPGGSFYEQYF
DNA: TGTGCCAGCAGCCCCGGGGGATCCTTCTACGAGCAGTACTTC

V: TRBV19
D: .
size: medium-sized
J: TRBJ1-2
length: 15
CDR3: CASIEAGRANYGYTF
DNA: TGTGCCAGTATCGAGGCGGGCCGGGCGAACTATGGCTACACCTTC

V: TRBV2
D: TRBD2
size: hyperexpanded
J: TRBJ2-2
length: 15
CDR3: CASSARGGLTGELFF
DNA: TGTGCCAGCAGTGCTCGGGGGGGGCTGACCGGGGAGCTGTTTTTT

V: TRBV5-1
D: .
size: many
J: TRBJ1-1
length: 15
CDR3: CASSLDGGVDTEAFF
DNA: TGCGCCAGCAGCTTGGACGGGGGGGTGGACACTGAAGCTTTCTTT

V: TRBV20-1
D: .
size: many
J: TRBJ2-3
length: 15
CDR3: CSARDLGSSTDTQYF
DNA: TGCAGTGCTAGAGATTTAGGTTCTAGCACAGATACGCAGTATTTT

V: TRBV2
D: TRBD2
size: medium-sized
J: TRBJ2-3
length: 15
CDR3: CASSAGLATSDTQYF
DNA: TGTGCCAGCAGCGCGGGACTAGCGACGTCAGATACGCAGTATTTT

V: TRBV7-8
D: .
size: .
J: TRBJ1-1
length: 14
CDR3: CASSRTQGYTEAFF
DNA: TGTGCCAGCAGCAGGACACAGGGATATACTGAAGCTTTCTTT

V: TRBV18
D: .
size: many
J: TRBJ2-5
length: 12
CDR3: CASSPSPETQYF
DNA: TGTGCCAGCTCACCTTCCCCGGAGACCCAGTACTTC

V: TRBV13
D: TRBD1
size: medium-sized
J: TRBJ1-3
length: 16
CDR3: CASSLAAGTGRNTIYF
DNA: TGTGCCAGCAGCTTAGCAGCCGGGACAGGTCGAAACACCATATATTTT

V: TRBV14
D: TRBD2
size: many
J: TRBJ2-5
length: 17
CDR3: CASSQDWSAGGRETQYF
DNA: TGTGCCAGCAGCCAAGATTGGTCGGCGGGGGGGCGAGAGACCCAGTACTTC

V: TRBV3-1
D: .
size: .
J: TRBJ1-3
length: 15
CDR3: CASSQTPNSGNTIYF
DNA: TGTGCCAGCAGCCAAACTCCCAACTCTGGAAACACCATATATTTT